This T cell receptor (beta chain) was recovered during a study of blood T cell repertoires in COVID-19 (dated by TCRdb to the early 2020s). Regarding the study in general: Collaborator samples came from the United States, Italy and Spain and covered acute and convalescent phases of COVID-19. Subjects who had been exposed to COVID-19, were actively infected with it, or had recovered from it provided the deeply sampled blood TCRbeta repertoires that made up the dataset. The prospective study material was composed of cDNA or gDNA derived from T cells, B-cell-depleted T cells, or PBMCs. The repertoires were released in a freely available public database meant as a resource for research on the immune response to SARS-CoV-2. Where HLA class I and class II types were available, the types were taken from metadata supplied by the sample provider, not from assay-based typing. Sample metadata almost always included a de-identified subject ID, COVID-19 status, age in years and sex. Samples were obtained from the ongoing ImmuneRACE study (first 160 participants) and from 1,254 subjects provided by 6 global collaborators. General findings and caveats noted by the study authors: The amount of clinical and demographic metadata varied by source and participant and was provided uncurated.

Each collaborating institution followed its own protocols to collect whole blood in K2EDTA tubes. For TCRbeta analysis, collaborator samples were shipped as frozen whole blood, as isolated PBMCs, or as DNA extracted from either sample type. The immunoSEQ Assay, a bias-controlled multiplex PCR, was used to amplify TCRbeta CDR3 regions from genomic DNA. Per the original workflow: Nucleated cell counts per sample were estimated from amplification of reference gene primers within the assay. To quantify the absolute abundance of each unique TCRbeta CDR3 rearrangement, sequence reads were collapsed and filtered. For each sample, productive Simpson clonality was calculated as the square root of Simpson's diversity index across productive rearrangements. Here the immuneACCESS table is served through TCRdb, limited to in-frame sequences with V and J called. Missing clones are a known gap in these copies; in checked studies unresolved V genes cover under half, and the rest lacks a known reason. Clone size and the V and J calls come from that table; the DNA yielded D and trimming. The sample table lists more than 140,000 clones, around 84% of them with a count of one. The ten largest clones capture roughly 6.8% of the sample.

Including the terminal cysteine and phenylalanine, the CDR3 comprises 11 residues. Of the read, only the CDR3 DNA is kept; its 33 bases are in frame from base 1. V is clipped by 8 bases and J by 8 bases, and the sequence between their germline boundaries is 12 bases long. To note about this clone: It has no known antigen specificity. No base quality values were provided; no much bigger clone lies one nucleotide off.

This receptor was taken from a woman in her fifties or sixties in a cohort sampled during active or convalescent COVID-19. The V gene is TRBV12-3 or TRBV12-4 and the J gene is TRBJ1-2; the D gene remains uncertain. The source material was peripheral blood. CDR3 region: CASGRSGGYTF. The DNA reads as follows: TGTGCCAGCGGACGGTCGGGAGGCTACACCTTC.